The 10 T cell receptor beta chains reported below all come from one sample, sequenced in a study of shared clonotypes between healthy human individuals. Produced via immunoSEQ multiplex PCR; TCRdb's table is partial and in-frame only. The table shows around 2.1 million clones, with approximately 96% occurring only once. Sequencing was performed on naive CD4+ T cells sorted from blood. Noted subset: CD45RA+ positively selected. The receptor source for this set is a man between 18 and 29 years old in good health.

The gene calls are TRBV11-3 and TRBJ2-1, with D unclear. Germline CDR1 is SGHNT and CDR2 is YENEEA. This CDR3 region has 17 residues. Trimming pared 0 bases from V and 4 bases from J, leaving 16 bases between. This CDR3 is CASSLEGAASPYNEQFF. In DNA form, the CDR3 reads TGTGCCAGCAGCTTAGAGGGTGCAGCCTCTCCTTACAATGAGCAGTTCTTC.

This chain connects TRBV5-1 to TRBJ2-1; 8 bases map to TRBD2. V dropped 0 bases and J dropped 5; count of bases not matched to a gene: 4. The germline gives CDR1 SGHRS, CDR2 YFSETQ. The CDR3 has 15 amino acids. In DNA form, the CDR3 reads TGCGCCAGCAGCTTGGCGGCGGGAGGAAACAATGAGCAGTTCTTC. Residues: CASSLAAGGNNEQFF.

The chain links TRBV6-5 to TRBJ1-3; D may be TRBD1 (6 bases). The CDR3 is made up of 14 amino acids. CDR1 and CDR2 (germline): MNHEY, SVGAGI. V lost 5 bases and J 3 bases, leaving 11 bases between the germline ends. CDR3 coding DNA: TGTGCCAGCAGTCCACAGGGTTTTGGAAACACCATATATTTT. Translating gives CASSPQGFGNTIYF.

The chain carries TRBV6-1 and TRBJ1-1, with D perhaps TRBD1 (5 bases). The CDR3 totals 17 residues. Between the trimmed V and J ends, which lost 2 bases and 0 bases, there was a span of 16 bases. The germline V gene has CDR1 MNHNS and CDR2 SASEGT. The CDR3 reads CASSEQGGSSMNTEAFF. The CDR3 DNA is TGTGCCAGCAGTGAACAGGGTGGGTCCAGCATGAACACTGAAGCTTTCTTT.

The chain combines TRBV10-3 with TRBJ2-2; 10 bases line up with TRBD2. V shed 6 bases, J shed 6 bases, and the junction held 4 bases outside the gene matches. Germline values: CDR1 ENHRY, CDR2 SYGVKD. This CDR3 is built from 14 residues. The CDR3 DNA reads as TGTGCCATCAGAACCGGGACTAGCGCCGGGGAGCTGTTTTTT. Protein sequence: CAIRTGTSAGELFF.

The chain employs TRBV6-1 and TRBJ1-2; D remains ambiguous. The CDR3 consists of 11 residues. V was trimmed by 2 bases and J by 14 bases, leaving 12 bases between them. From germline, CDR1 is MNHNS and CDR2 SASEGT. The CDR3 DNA sequence: TGTGCCAGCAGTGAACTACAAGCGGCGACCTTC. Protein product: CASSELQAATF.

This chain joins TRBV5-4 and TRBJ1-2, with a weak D call TRBD1 (5 bases). CDR1 is SGHNT, CDR2 YYREEE, per germline (reference sequence). V was cut by 3 bases and J by 1 base, with 13 bases left in between. The CDR3 contains 15 residues. Here the CDR3 reads CASSWGLTGNYGYTF. The CDR3, as DNA: TGTGCCAGCAGCTGGGGCCTTACCGGTAACTATGGCTACACCTTC.

V usage is TRBV11-3 and J usage is TRBJ2-1; tentative D call: TRBD1 (6 bases). The ends were cut back, 2 bases at V and 9 bases at J, with 17 bases in the middle. Germline CDR1 reads SGHNT; CDR2 reads YENEEA. The CDR3 sequence is 15 residues long. For the CDR3, the DNA is TGTGCCAGCAGCTTATACCCGACAGGAATCGGTGAGCAGTTCTTC. Residues: CASSLYPTGIGEQFF.

V gene TRBV6-1 combines with J gene TRBJ2-3; 10 nucleotides match TRBD1. The CDR3 has 16 residues. V trimming: 4 bases; J trimming: 4 bases; junction bases outside the gene matches: 8. Germline lookup yields CDR1 MNHNS and CDR2 SASEGT. The CDR3: CASSGRQGARADTQYF. The CDR3, as DNA: TGTGCCAGCAGTGGACGACAGGGGGCGCGTGCAGATACGCAGTATTTT.

The V gene is TRBV5-4, the J gene TRBJ2-3; 9 bases align to TRBD2. The CDR3 consists of 15 residues. The V gene's germline CDR1 is SGHNT and CDR2 YYREEE (reference sequence). With V trimmed by 2 bases and J by 4 bases, 5 bases remained unmatched. This CDR3 is CASSFDIAGADTQYF. The CDR3 DNA follows: TGTGCCAGCAGCTTCGATATAGCGGGGGCAGATACGCAGTATTTT.